This TCR beta chain was sequenced in a study of cytomegalovirus exposure and HLA in healthy donors. Study background: Earlier results showed approximately 110 million unique TCR beta sequences derived from about 179 million T cells.

Findings and limits, study-wide: A later analysis showed HLA-associated TCR beta chains outstripping equally common others in clonal expansion. Sequencing depth across donors, presence/absence analyses assumed, was roughly uniform.

Use of 60 Vbeta and 13 Jbeta primers characterized the PCR. Clones were sequenced by immunoSEQ multiplex PCR, and TCRdb holds only the in-frame ones, with some missing. The sample shows approximately 160,000 clones, approximately 84% of them seen only once. A remark on this clone: Its antigen is unidentified.

The CDR3 spans 15 residues. With 3 bases removed from V and 0 bases from J, the gap between germline ends came to 12 bases. Germline lookup yields CDR1 SEHNR and CDR2 FQNEAQ (reference sequence). The chain couples TRBV7-9 to TRBJ2-7; a possible D gene is TRBD2 (5 bases). Sequences were obtained from PBMCs. The origin of this receptor is a girl aged 5 to 17 in good health and CMV-seropositive. CDR3: CASSFAGGRSYEQYF. CDR3 in DNA: TGTGCCAGCAGCTTTGCGGGCGGACGCTCCTACGAGCAGTACTTC.